The clone carrying this TCR beta chain was recorded many times. Its specificity is unknown. Amplified regions were TCR beta CDR3 sequences from RNA transcripts. The HTBI primer set served for first-round RT-PCR of the TCR CDR3. TCRdb re-called the multiplex PCR reads with MiXCR, one entry per CDR3 protein. The sample shows some 510,000 distinct CDR3 sequences, less than 25% of them seen only once. A lack of ophthalmopathy progression within 18 months defined stable Graves' hyperthyroidism. This sample was included in a study of T cells in Graves' hyperthyroidism and ophthalmopathy. Germline lookup yields CDR1 MNHEY and CDR2 SMNVEV (reference sequence). CDR3 length: 15 amino acids. V shed 8 bases and J shed 0 bases, with 16 bases lying between them. Whole-study results and caveats: In the analysis, a 13 V-J model separated ophthalmopathy from stable hyperthyroidism.

V is TRBV27 and J is TRBJ1-2; D unclear. Sequencing was performed on blood. This clonotype was obtained from a young man with Graves' hyperthyroidism. The CDR3 nucleotides read TGTGCCAGCGGGCCGAATGGGCAGACTAACTATGGCTACACCTTC. Residues: CASGPNGQTNYGYTF.